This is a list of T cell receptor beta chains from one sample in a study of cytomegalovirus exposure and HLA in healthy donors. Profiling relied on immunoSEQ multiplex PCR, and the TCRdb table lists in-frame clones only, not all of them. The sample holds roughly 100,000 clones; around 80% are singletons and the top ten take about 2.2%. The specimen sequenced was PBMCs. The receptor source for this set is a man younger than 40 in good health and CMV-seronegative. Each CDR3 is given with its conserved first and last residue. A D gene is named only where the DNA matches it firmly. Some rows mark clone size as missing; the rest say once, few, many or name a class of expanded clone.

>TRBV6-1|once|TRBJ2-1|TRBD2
TGTGCCAGCAGTGAAGACGTAGGTAGCGGGATCGGGGGGTACAATGAGCAGTTCTTC
CASSEDVGSGIGGYNEQFF
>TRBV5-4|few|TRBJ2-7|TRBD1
TGTGCCAGCAGCTTGGAACAGGGGGCTAGCGAGCAGTACTTC
CASSLEQGASEQYF
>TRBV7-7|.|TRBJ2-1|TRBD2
TGTGCCAGCAGCCCCTGGACTAGCGGGGGGCCTGGGAATGAGCAGTTCTTC
CASSPWTSGGPGNEQFF
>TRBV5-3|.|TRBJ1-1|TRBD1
TGTGCCAGAAGCCCTGTGACAGGGGACGGCACTGAAGCTTTCTTT
CARSPVTGDGTEAFF
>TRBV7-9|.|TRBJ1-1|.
TGTGCCAGCAGCTTCGGACAAGACACTGAAGCTTTCTTT
CASSFGQDTEAFF
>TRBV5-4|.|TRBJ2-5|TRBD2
TGTGCCAGCAGCTTGGCCGGGACTAGCGGGAGTACTCAGGAGACCCAGTACTTC
CASSLAGTSGSTQETQYF
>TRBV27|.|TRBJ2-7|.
TGTGCCAGCAGTCCCCTTCTGGGGGCAGGGGAGTCCTACGAGCAGTACTTC
CASSPLLGAGESYEQYF
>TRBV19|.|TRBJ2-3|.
TGTGCCACCAAACGGGGGACTTCTTCCACAGATACGCAGTATTTT
CATKRGTSSTDTQYF
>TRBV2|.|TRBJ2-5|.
TGTGCCAGTGCGGCCCAAGAGACCCAGTACTTC
CASAAQETQYF
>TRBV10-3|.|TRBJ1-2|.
TGTGCCATCGCGGTAAAGACGTCGAATGGCTACACCTTC
CAIAVKTSNGYTF
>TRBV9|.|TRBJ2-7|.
TGTGCCAGCAGCGTAGACACGGGCTACGAGCAGTACTTC
CASSVDTGYEQYF
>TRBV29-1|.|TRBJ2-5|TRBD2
TGCAGCGTTTCCGGGACTAGCGGGACGGAGACCCAGTACTTC
CSVSGTSGTETQYF
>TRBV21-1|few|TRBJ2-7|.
TGTGCCAGCAGCACCCGGACTTCCTCCTACGAGCAGTACTTC
CASSTRTSSYEQYF
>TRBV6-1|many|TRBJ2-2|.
TGTGCCAGCAGTGAAGCTTCCAGGGCCACCGGGGAGCTGTTTTTT
CASSEASRATGELFF
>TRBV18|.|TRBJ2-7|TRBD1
TGTGCCAGCTCACCGCCGGGACAGGGGTTCGCCCACGAGCAGTACTTC
CASSPPGQGFAHEQYF